These T cell receptor beta chains were read from a single sample in a study of blood T cell repertoires in COVID-19. Libraries were prepared by immunoSEQ multiplex PCR; TCRdb keeps only in-frame clonotypes and omits some of them. Found here are 270,000 or so clones, less than 95% of them singletons; the top ten hold 2.5% to 3%. Source material: PBMCs or T cells enriched from blood (not recorded which). These receptors were obtained from a man aged 35 to 55 who had been exposed to COVID-19. The CDR3 runs from the conserved cysteine through the conserved F or W. Fields, in order: clone size, D gene, V gene, J gene, CDR3 protein, CDR3 DNA. The D gene is left open where the match is weak. Some rows mark clone size as missing; the rest say once, few, many or name a class of expanded clone.

abundance: few; d_gene: TRBD1; v_gene: TRBV7-9; j_gene: TRBJ1-4; CDR3aa: CASSEGDRTTNEKLFF; CDR3nt: TGTGCCAGCAGCGAGGGGGACAGAACAACTAATGAAAAACTGTTTTTT
abundance: NA; d_gene: NA; v_gene: TRBV5-4; j_gene: TRBJ1-6; CDR3aa: CASSFKGNNSPLHF; CDR3nt: TGTGCCAGCAGCTTCAAGGGGAATAATTCACCCCTCCACTTT
abundance: once; d_gene: NA; v_gene: TRBV4-1; j_gene: TRBJ1-5; CDR3aa: CASRASATSNQPQHF; CDR3nt: TGCGCCAGCAGGGCTTCCGCAACTAGCAATCAGCCCCAGCATTTT
abundance: NA; d_gene: NA; v_gene: TRBV28; j_gene: TRBJ2-7; CDR3aa: CASTQQGPYYEQYF; CDR3nt: TGTGCCAGCACCCAACAGGGCCCCTACTACGAGCAGTACTTC
abundance: NA; d_gene: TRBD1; v_gene: TRBV30; j_gene: TRBJ2-7; CDR3aa: CAWAGGYEQYF; CDR3nt: TGTGCCTGGGCAGGGGGCTACGAGCAGTACTTC
abundance: NA; d_gene: NA; v_gene: TRBV5-1; j_gene: TRBJ2-3; CDR3aa: CASRLRGGAGTDTQYF; CDR3nt: TGCGCCAGCAGACTTCGCGGCGGAGCGGGCACAGATACGCAGTATTTT
abundance: NA; d_gene: TRBD2; v_gene: TRBV30; j_gene: TRBJ2-3; CDR3aa: CASHRGSALADTQYF; CDR3nt: TGTGCCTCCCACCGCGGGAGTGCCCTAGCAGATACGCAGTATTTT
abundance: NA; d_gene: TRBD1; v_gene: TRBV23-1; j_gene: TRBJ2-7; CDR3aa: CASSQIGTGLERSHEQYF; CDR3nt: TGCGCCAGCAGTCAAATAGGGACAGGGTTAGAACGGAGCCACGAGCAGTACTTC
abundance: NA; d_gene: TRBD2; v_gene: TRBV7-2; j_gene: TRBJ2-1; CDR3aa: CASSSSGATNEQFF; CDR3nt: TGTGCCAGCAGCTCTAGCGGAGCTACAAATGAGCAGTTCTTC
abundance: NA; d_gene: TRBD2; v_gene: TRBV10-1; j_gene: TRBJ2-7; CDR3aa: CATPGLAKYEQYF; CDR3nt: TGCGCCACTCCGGGACTAGCGAAATACGAGCAGTACTTC
abundance: NA; d_gene: NA; v_gene: TRBV28; j_gene: TRBJ1-1; CDR3aa: CASSFPTDEAFF; CDR3nt: TGTGCCAGCAGTTTTCCGACAGATGAAGCTTTCTTT
abundance: NA; d_gene: TRBD1; v_gene: TRBV5-1; j_gene: TRBJ2-1; CDR3aa: CASSPGQASGEQFF; CDR3nt: TGCGCCAGCAGCCCAGGACAGGCTTCGGGTGAGCAGTTCTTC
abundance: NA; d_gene: TRBD2; v_gene: TRBV3-1/TRBV3-2; j_gene: TRBJ2-1; CDR3aa: CASSQAPAGAGEQFF; CDR3nt: TGTGCCAGCAGCCAAGCCCCAGCGGGAGCGGGCGAGCAGTTCTTC
abundance: NA; d_gene: NA; v_gene: TRBV19; j_gene: TRBJ1-6; CDR3aa: CASSIGRGTRNSPLHF; CDR3nt: TGTGCCAGTAGTATAGGGAGGGGCACGCGGAATTCACCCCTCCACTTT
abundance: NA; d_gene: TRBD1; v_gene: TRBV28; j_gene: TRBJ1-3; CDR3aa: CASSFKRGRSGNTIYF; CDR3nt: TGTGCCAGCAGTTTTAAAAGGGGGCGGTCTGGAAACACCATATATTTT
abundance: NA; d_gene: NA; v_gene: TRBV29-1; j_gene: TRBJ1-1; CDR3aa: CSVGSSSSQDESFF; CDR3nt: TGCAGCGTGGGCTCGAGTTCGTCACAGGATGAGTCTTTCTTT
abundance: NA; d_gene: NA; v_gene: TRBV18; j_gene: TRBJ1-3; CDR3aa: CASSPNTGPGNTIYF; CDR3nt: TGTGCCAGCTCACCGAATACAGGTCCTGGAAACACCATATATTTT
abundance: NA; d_gene: TRBD1; v_gene: TRBV28; j_gene: TRBJ1-2; CDR3aa: CASRFSGQGRYGYTF; CDR3nt: TGTGCCAGCAGATTCTCGGGACAGGGGAGGTATGGCTACACCTTC
abundance: NA; d_gene: TRBD1; v_gene: TRBV5-1; j_gene: TRBJ2-7; CDR3aa: CASSSSTGGVEQYF; CDR3nt: TGCGCCAGCAGCTCCAGTACAGGGGGCGTCGAGCAGTACTTC
abundance: few; d_gene: NA; v_gene: TRBV11-2; j_gene: TRBJ2-2; CDR3aa: CASSPPLSNTGELFF; CDR3nt: TGTGCCAGCAGCCCCCCCTTGTCGAACACCGGGGAGCTGTTTTTT
abundance: NA; d_gene: TRBD1; v_gene: TRBV5-1; j_gene: TRBJ2-1; CDR3aa: CASSFTTGAGQFF; CDR3nt: TGCGCCAGCAGCTTCACGACAGGGGCCGGGCAGTTCTTC
abundance: NA; d_gene: NA; v_gene: TRBV6-2/TRBV6-3; j_gene: TRBJ2-1; CDR3aa: CASSYWEHDEQFF; CDR3nt: TGTGCCAGCAGTTATTGGGAGCACGATGAGCAGTTCTTC
abundance: NA; d_gene: TRBD2; v_gene: TRBV10-2; j_gene: TRBJ2-1; CDR3aa: CASRTSGSINEQFF; CDR3nt: TGCGCCAGCAGGACTAGCGGGAGTATCAATGAGCAGTTCTTC
abundance: NA; d_gene: NA; v_gene: TRBV30; j_gene: TRBJ1-2; CDR3aa: CAWSVLQGWGGYTF; CDR3nt: TGTGCCTGGAGTGTCCTACAGGGATGGGGTGGCTACACCTTC
abundance: NA; d_gene: TRBD1; v_gene: TRBV19; j_gene: TRBJ2-7; CDR3aa: CASKPGQGSYEQYF; CDR3nt: TGTGCCAGTAAACCGGGACAGGGGTCCTACGAGCAGTACTTC
abundance: NA; d_gene: NA; v_gene: TRBV24-1; j_gene: TRBJ2-2; CDR3aa: CATSDETGFNTGELFF; CDR3nt: TGTGCCACCAGTGATGAAACAGGGTTTAACACCGGGGAGCTGTTTTTT
abundance: NA; d_gene: NA; v_gene: TRBV25-1; j_gene: TRBJ2-1; CDR3aa: CASSDAGTPAGEQFF; CDR3nt: TGTGCCAGCAGTGATGCCGGGACTCCCGCCGGGGAGCAGTTCTTC
abundance: once; d_gene: NA; v_gene: TRBV28; j_gene: TRBJ1-1; CDR3aa: CASFRGPNTEAFF; CDR3nt: TGTGCCAGTTTTCGTGGGCCGAACACTGAAGCTTTCTTT
abundance: NA; d_gene: NA; v_gene: TRBV28; j_gene: TRBJ2-3; CDR3aa: CASISLGRPGADTQYF; CDR3nt: TGTGCCAGCATTTCTCTTGGACGACCCGGGGCAGATACGCAGTATTTT
abundance: NA; d_gene: NA; v_gene: TRBV5-6; j_gene: TRBJ2-2; CDR3aa: CASSLPPGELFF; CDR3nt: TGTGCCAGCAGCCTACCCCCCGGGGAGCTGTTTTTT
abundance: NA; d_gene: TRBD1; v_gene: TRBV28; j_gene: TRBJ1-5; CDR3aa: CASRGQGSNQPQHF; CDR3nt: TGTGCCAGCAGGGGACAGGGAAGCAATCAGCCCCAGCATTTT
abundance: NA; d_gene: NA; v_gene: TRBV5-5; j_gene: TRBJ2-1; CDR3aa: CASTKIPTRSAGNEQFF; CDR3nt: TGTGCCAGCACCAAAATCCCCACTAGATCGGCTGGGAATGAGCAGTTCTTC
abundance: NA; d_gene: NA; v_gene: TRBV14; j_gene: TRBJ2-1; CDR3aa: CASSHRESNEQFF; CDR3nt: TGTGCCAGCAGCCACCGGGAGTCGAATGAGCAGTTCTTC
abundance: NA; d_gene: TRBD1; v_gene: TRBV19; j_gene: TRBJ1-1; CDR3aa: CASSISGRGRRDTEAFF; CDR3nt: TGTGCCAGTAGTATAAGCGGCAGGGGGCGAAGGGACACTGAAGCTTTCTTT
abundance: once; d_gene: NA; v_gene: TRBV27; j_gene: TRBJ1-1; CDR3aa: CASSLVGGREAFF; CDR3nt: TGTGCCAGCAGTTTAGTTGGTGGGCGAGAAGCTTTCTTT
abundance: once; d_gene: TRBD1; v_gene: TRBV4-2; j_gene: TRBJ1-2; CDR3aa: CASSHVGTGGDYGYTF; CDR3nt: TGTGCCAGCAGCCATGTTGGGACAGGGGGAGACTATGGCTACACCTTC
abundance: NA; d_gene: NA; v_gene: TRBV4-3; j_gene: TRBJ1-1; CDR3aa: CASSQDATVMNTEAFF; CDR3nt: TGCGCCAGCAGCCAAGATGCGACAGTCATGAACACTGAAGCTTTCTTT
abundance: NA; d_gene: TRBD1; v_gene: TRBV10-3; j_gene: TRBJ2-6; CDR3aa: CAISEAGQGSYFSGANVLTF; CDR3nt: TGTGCCATCAGTGAGGCCGGACAGGGGTCTTATTTTTCTGGGGCCAACGTCCTGACTTTC
abundance: NA; d_gene: TRBD2; v_gene: TRBV9; j_gene: TRBJ2-7; CDR3aa: CASSVVAGGLHEQYF; CDR3nt: TGTGCCAGCAGCGTTGTAGCGGGAGGCCTTCACGAGCAGTACTTC
abundance: NA; d_gene: TRBD2; v_gene: TRBV24-1; j_gene: TRBJ2-3; CDR3aa: CATSDPSGRDTQYF; CDR3nt: TGTGCCACCAGTGACCCTAGCGGGAGGGATACGCAGTATTTT
abundance: NA; d_gene: TRBD1; v_gene: TRBV19; j_gene: TRBJ1-1; CDR3aa: CASSIAGTGRVAFF; CDR3nt: TGTGCCAGTAGTATAGCCGGGACAGGGAGGGTTGCTTTCTTT
abundance: once; d_gene: TRBD2; v_gene: TRBV2; j_gene: TRBJ2-7; CDR3aa: CASSHPLIAGGSYEQYF; CDR3nt: TGTGCCAGCAGCCACCCCTTAATAGCGGGAGGGTCGTACGAGCAGTACTTC
abundance: NA; d_gene: NA; v_gene: TRBV5-1; j_gene: TRBJ1-3; CDR3aa: CASSLGQANSGNTIYF; CDR3nt: TGCGCCAGCAGCTTGGGACAGGCTAACTCTGGAAACACCATATATTTT
abundance: NA; d_gene: NA; v_gene: TRBV11-3; j_gene: TRBJ2-7; CDR3aa: CASSQMSYEQYF; CDR3nt: TGTGCCAGCAGCCAGATGTCCTACGAGCAGTACTTC
abundance: NA; d_gene: NA; v_gene: TRBV28; j_gene: TRBJ1-6; CDR3aa: CASTHSTGYGNSPLHF; CDR3nt: TGTGCCAGCACGCACTCGACAGGATACGGGAATTCACCCCTCCACTTT
abundance: NA; d_gene: NA; v_gene: TRBV24-1; j_gene: TRBJ2-2; CDR3aa: CATSDLGVTGELFF; CDR3nt: TGTGCCACCAGTGATTTAGGGGTCACCGGGGAGCTGTTTTTT
abundance: NA; d_gene: TRBD1; v_gene: TRBV18; j_gene: TRBJ1-4; CDR3aa: CASSPGQGDEKLFF; CDR3nt: TGTGCCAGCTCACCGGGACAGGGCGATGAAAAACTGTTTTTT
abundance: once; d_gene: NA; v_gene: TRBV10-3; j_gene: TRBJ2-6; CDR3aa: CAISGVGQESSGANVLTF; CDR3nt: TGTGCCATCAGTGGGGTGGGGCAGGAGAGCTCTGGGGCCAACGTCCTGACTTTC
abundance: NA; d_gene: NA; v_gene: TRBV5-1; j_gene: TRBJ1-2; CDR3aa: CASSLAGHIGDYGYTF; CDR3nt: TGCGCCAGCAGCTTGGCCGGACATATAGGAGACTATGGCTACACCTTC
abundance: NA; d_gene: NA; v_gene: TRBV4-3; j_gene: TRBJ1-2; CDR3aa: CASSQLYGPPRGYGYTF; CDR3nt: TGCGCCAGCAGCCAACTCTATGGTCCTCCCAGGGGATATGGCTACACCTTC
abundance: NA; d_gene: NA; v_gene: TRBV12-3/TRBV12-4; j_gene: TRBJ1-2; CDR3aa: CASSFGSNYGYTF; CDR3nt: TGTGCCAGCAGTTTTGGCTCTAACTATGGCTACACCTTC
abundance: NA; d_gene: TRBD1; v_gene: TRBV19; j_gene: TRBJ2-4; CDR3aa: CASKPADRGSIAKNIQYF; CDR3nt: TGTGCCAGTAAACCGGCAGACAGGGGGTCTATAGCCAAAAACATTCAGTACTTC
abundance: NA; d_gene: NA; v_gene: TRBV6-5; j_gene: TRBJ1-1; CDR3aa: CASSYPGKTEAFF; CDR3nt: TGTGCCAGCAGTTACCCAGGGAAGACTGAAGCTTTCTTT
abundance: NA; d_gene: NA; v_gene: TRBV28; j_gene: TRBJ1-2; CDR3aa: CASSFTIQESNYGYTF; CDR3nt: TGTGCCAGCAGTTTTACGATACAGGAATCTAACTATGGCTACACCTTC
abundance: NA; d_gene: NA; v_gene: TRBV15; j_gene: TRBJ2-1; CDR3aa: CATSRKRDTVWDEQFF; CDR3nt: TGTGCCACCAGCAGGAAGAGGGACACCGTATGGGATGAGCAGTTCTTC